These 9 T cell receptor beta chains were all obtained from the same sample, sequenced in a study of early T cells in non-severe SARS-CoV-2 infection. One entry per CDR3 protein, called by TCRdb with MiXCR from the 5' RACE reads. The repertoire holds 53,000 or so distinct CDR3 sequences, more than 6.5% seen once, with approximately 5% in the top ten. Sequenced input: whole blood. These receptors were taken from an adult who was a healthcare worker with PCR-confirmed SARS-CoV-2 infection or an uninfected control (not recorded which).

This clonotype was found many times. The chain combines TRBV12-3 or TRBV12-4 with TRBJ2-1; TRBD2 matches 10 bases. The CDR3 spans 14 residues. V shed 6 bases, J shed 7 bases, and the junction held 6 bases outside the gene matches. CDR3 sequence (DNA): TGTGCCAGCAGCTGGACTAGCGGAATAAATGAGCAGTTCTTC. Amino acid sequence: CASSWTSGINEQFF.

This clonotype has a handful of counts. The chain couples TRBV10-2 to TRBJ2-1; 7 bases are a match to TRBD1. The CDR3 sequence is 11 residues long. The V and J ends lost 10 bases and 7 bases, in that order; junction bases with no gene match: 4. Germline V gives CDR1 WSHSY, CDR2 SAAADI. This CDR3 is CATDRSNEQFF. For the CDR3, the DNA is TGCGCCACGGACAGGTCGAATGAGCAGTTCTTC.

This clonotype was observed at least ten times. The genes are TRBV10-1 and TRBJ2-3, with unresolved D. CDR1 is WNHNN, CDR2 SYGVQD, per germline (reference sequence). V was clipped by 3 bases and J by 0 bases, with 1 base between them. The CDR3 length is 12 residues. CDR3 loop: CASSDSTDTQYF. The CDR3 nucleotides read TGCGCCAGCAGTGACAGCACAGATACGCAGTATTTT.

This clonotype was counted only a few times. J is TRBJ1-6 and V is TRBV4-3, with D uncertain. With 4 bases removed from V and 6 bases from J, the gap between germline ends came to 7 bases. The CDR3 has 13 residues. Germline CDR1 LGHNA, CDR2 YSLEER. CDR3 protein: CASSLETNSPLHF. CDR3 nucleotide sequence: TGCGCCAGCAGCCTCGAAACTAATTCACCCCTCCACTTT.

Regarding this clonotype: A much larger clone differs from this one at a single base, so this may be a read error. The chain couples TRBV5-1 to TRBJ2-3; TRBD2 is a possible D gene (6 bases). CDR1 is SGHRS and CDR2 is YFSETQ in the germline V gene. This CDR3 contains 14 residues. Deletions cut 0 bases from V and 4 bases from J, with 9 bases between. CDR3 amino acids: CASSLGTTSDTQYF. DNA for the CDR3: TGCGCCAGCAGCTTGGGGACTACCTCAGATACGCAGTATTTT.

This clonotype was seen at least ten times. This chain uses TRBV28 with TRBJ1-1; D perhaps matches TRBD1 (5 bases). CDR1 and CDR2 from the germline V gene are MDHEN and SYDVKM. Trimming pared 5 bases from V and 8 bases from J, leaving 15 bases between. This CDR3 is 13 amino acids long. CDR3 sequence reads: CASSQILRVEAFF. Here the CDR3 DNA reads TGTGCCAGCAGTCAAATACTCAGGGTGGAAGCTTTCTTT.

This clonotype was found many times. V and J are TRBV29-1 and TRBJ1-1; D unresolved. The V end was cut by 4 bases, the J end by 3 bases, with 6 bases between. Per the germline V gene, CDR1 is SQVTM and CDR2 is ANQGSEA. The CDR3 totals 11 residues. CDR3: CSVGRDTEAFF. CDR3 nucleotide sequence: TGCAGCGTTGGCCGGGACACTGAAGCTTTCTTT.

This clonotype was recorded a few times. This chain joins TRBV7-9 and TRBJ1-6; no definite D call. The length of the CDR3 is 14 residues. Trimming removed 4 bases from V and 10 bases from J, with 14 bases in between. Germline values: CDR1 SEHNR, CDR2 FQNEAQ (reference sequence). The CDR3: CASSSLAAGSPLHF. The CDR3 DNA reads TGTGCCAGCAGCTCCCTCGCGGCTGGGTCACCCCTCCACTTT.

This clonotype showed up many times. V usage is TRBV20-1 and J usage is TRBJ2-7, with TRBD1 matching 10 bases. Germline CDR1 is DFQATT and CDR2 is SNEGSKA (reference sequence). V lost 2 bases to trimming and J lost 4 bases; unmatched junction nucleotides: 2. The CDR3 consists of 13 residues. The CDR3 spells CSARTDRGYEQYF. For the CDR3, the DNA is TGCAGTGCTAGAACGGACAGGGGGTACGAGCAGTACTTC.